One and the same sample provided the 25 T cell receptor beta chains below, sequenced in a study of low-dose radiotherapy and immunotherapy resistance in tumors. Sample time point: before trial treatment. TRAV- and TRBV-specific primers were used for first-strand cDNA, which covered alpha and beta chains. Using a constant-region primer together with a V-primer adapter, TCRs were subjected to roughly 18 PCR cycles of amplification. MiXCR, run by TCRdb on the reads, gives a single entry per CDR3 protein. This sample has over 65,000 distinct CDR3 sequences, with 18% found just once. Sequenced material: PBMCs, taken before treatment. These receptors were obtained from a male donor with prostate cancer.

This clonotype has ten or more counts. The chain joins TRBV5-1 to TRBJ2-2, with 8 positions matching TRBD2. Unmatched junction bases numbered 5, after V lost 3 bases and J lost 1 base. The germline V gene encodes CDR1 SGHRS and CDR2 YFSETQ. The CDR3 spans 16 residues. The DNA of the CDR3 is TGCGCCAGCAGCTGGGTGACTAGCGTGAACACCGGGGAGCTGTTTTTT. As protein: CASSWVTSVNTGELFF. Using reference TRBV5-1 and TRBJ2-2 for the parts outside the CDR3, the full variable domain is KAGVTQTPRYLIKTRGQQVTLSCSPISGHRSVSWYQQTPGQGLQFLFEYFSETQRNKGNFPGRFSGRQFSNSRSEMNVSTLELGDSALYLCASSWVTSVNTGELFFGEGSRLTVL.

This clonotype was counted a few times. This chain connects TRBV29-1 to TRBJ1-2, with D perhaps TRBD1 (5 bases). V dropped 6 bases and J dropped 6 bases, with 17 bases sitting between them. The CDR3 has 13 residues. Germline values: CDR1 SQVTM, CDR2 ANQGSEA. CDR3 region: CSVARQKRDGYTF. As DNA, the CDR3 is TGCAGCGTCGCCCGACAGAAAAGGGATGGCTACACCTTC. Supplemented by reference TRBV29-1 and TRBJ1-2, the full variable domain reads SAVISQKPSRDICQRGTSLTIQCQVDSQVTMMFWYRQQPGQSLTLIATANQGSEATYESGFVIDKFPISRPNLTFSTLTVSNMSPEDSSIYLCSVARQKRDGYTFGSGTRLTVV.

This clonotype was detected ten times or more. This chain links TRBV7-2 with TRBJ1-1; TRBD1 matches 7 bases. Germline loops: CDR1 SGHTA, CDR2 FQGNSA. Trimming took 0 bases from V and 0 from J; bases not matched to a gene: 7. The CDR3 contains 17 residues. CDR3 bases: TGTGCCAGCAGCTTAGCGGGACAGCTTTATGTGAACACTGAAGCTTTCTTT. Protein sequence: CASSLAGQLYVNTEAFF.

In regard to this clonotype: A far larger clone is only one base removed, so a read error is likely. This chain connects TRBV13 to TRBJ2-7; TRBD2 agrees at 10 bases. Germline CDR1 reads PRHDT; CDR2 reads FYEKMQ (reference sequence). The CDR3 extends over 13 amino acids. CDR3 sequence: CARSPSGGDEQYF. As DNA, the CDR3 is TGTGCCCGCAGTCCTAGCGGGGGAGACGAGCAGTACTTC.

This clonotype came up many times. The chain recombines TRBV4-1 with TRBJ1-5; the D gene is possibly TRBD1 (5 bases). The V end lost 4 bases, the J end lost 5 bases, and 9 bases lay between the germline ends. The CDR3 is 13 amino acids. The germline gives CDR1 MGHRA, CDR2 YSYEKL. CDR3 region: CASSPDRDQPQHF. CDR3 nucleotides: TGCGCCAGCAGCCCTGACAGAGATCAGCCCCAGCATTTT.

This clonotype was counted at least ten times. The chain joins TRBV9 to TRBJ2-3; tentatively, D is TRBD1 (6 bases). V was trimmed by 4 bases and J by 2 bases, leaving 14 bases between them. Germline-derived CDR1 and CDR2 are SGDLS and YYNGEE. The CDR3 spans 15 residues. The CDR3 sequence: CASSSGTRDTDTQYF. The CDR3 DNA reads TGTGCCAGCAGCTCCGGGACAAGGGACACAGATACGCAGTATTTT.

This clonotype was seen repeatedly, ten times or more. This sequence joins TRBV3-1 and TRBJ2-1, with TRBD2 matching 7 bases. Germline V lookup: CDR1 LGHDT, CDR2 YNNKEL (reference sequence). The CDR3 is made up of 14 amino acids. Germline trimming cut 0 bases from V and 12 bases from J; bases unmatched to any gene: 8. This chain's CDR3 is CASSQEGAGEGQFF. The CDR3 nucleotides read TGTGCCAGCAGCCAAGAAGGCGCGGGAGAGGGGCAGTTCTTC.

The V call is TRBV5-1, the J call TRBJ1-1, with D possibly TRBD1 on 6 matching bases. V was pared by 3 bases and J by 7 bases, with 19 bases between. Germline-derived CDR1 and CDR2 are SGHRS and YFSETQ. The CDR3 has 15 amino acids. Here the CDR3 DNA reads TGCGCCAGCAGCTCCCATACCACAGGGACGATTGAAGCTTTCTTT. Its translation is CASSSHTTGTIEAFF.

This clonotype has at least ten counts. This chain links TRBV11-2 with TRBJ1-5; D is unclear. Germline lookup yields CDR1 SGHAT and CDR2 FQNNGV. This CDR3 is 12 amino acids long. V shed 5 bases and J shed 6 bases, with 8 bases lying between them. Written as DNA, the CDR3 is TGTGCCAGCAGCCGGGCCGGTCAGCCCCAGCATTTT. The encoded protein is CASSRAGQPQHF. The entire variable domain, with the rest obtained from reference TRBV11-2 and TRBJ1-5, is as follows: EAGVAQSPRYKIIEKRQSVAFWCNPISGHATLYWYQQILGQGPKLLIQFQNNGVVDDSQLPKDRFSAERLKGVDSTLKIQPAKLEDSAVYLCASSRAGQPQHFGDGTRLSIL.

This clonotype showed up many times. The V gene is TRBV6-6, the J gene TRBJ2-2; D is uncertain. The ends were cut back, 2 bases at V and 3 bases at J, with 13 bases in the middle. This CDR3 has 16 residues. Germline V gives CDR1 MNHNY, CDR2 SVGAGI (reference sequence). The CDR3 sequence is CASSYSSGSHTGELFF. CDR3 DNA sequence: TGTGCCAGCAGTTACAGCTCGGGTTCCCACACCGGGGAGCTGTTTTTT.

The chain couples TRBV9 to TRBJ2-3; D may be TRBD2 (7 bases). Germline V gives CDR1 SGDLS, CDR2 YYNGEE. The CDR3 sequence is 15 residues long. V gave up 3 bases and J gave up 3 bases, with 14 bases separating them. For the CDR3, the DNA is TGTGCCAGCAGCGGACTACGGGGGGCTACAGATACGCAGTATTTT. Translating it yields CASSGLRGATDTQYF.

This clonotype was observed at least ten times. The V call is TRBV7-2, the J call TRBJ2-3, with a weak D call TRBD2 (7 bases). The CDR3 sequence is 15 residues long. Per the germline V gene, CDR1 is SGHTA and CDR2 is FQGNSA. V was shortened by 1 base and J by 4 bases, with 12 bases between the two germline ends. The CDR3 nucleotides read TGTGCCAGCAGCTTAGTGGGGGGGCTGTCAGATACGCAGTATTTT. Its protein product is CASSLVGGLSDTQYF.

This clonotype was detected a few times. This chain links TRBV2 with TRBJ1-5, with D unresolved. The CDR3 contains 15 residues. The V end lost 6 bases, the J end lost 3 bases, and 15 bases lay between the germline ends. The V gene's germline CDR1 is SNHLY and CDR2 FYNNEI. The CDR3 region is CASSPVGQYNQPQHF. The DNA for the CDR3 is TGTGCCAGCAGCCCAGTCGGGCAGTACAATCAGCCCCAGCATTTT.

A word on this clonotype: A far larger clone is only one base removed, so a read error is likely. The CDR3 DNA reads TGTGCCAGCAGTTTATCCAGGGTCACTGAAGCTTTCTTT. Translated: CASSLSRVTEAFF. The chain joins TRBV28 to TRBJ1-1, with D possibly matching TRBD1 (5 bases). This CDR3 region has 13 residues. CDR1 and CDR2 from the germline V gene are MDHEN and SYDVKM. Trimming took off 1 base at V and 4 bases at J, with 7 bases between the two ends.

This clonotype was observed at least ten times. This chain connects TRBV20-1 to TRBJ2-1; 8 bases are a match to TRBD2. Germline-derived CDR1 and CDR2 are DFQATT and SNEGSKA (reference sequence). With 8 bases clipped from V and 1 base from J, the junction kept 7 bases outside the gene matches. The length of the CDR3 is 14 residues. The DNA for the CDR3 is TGCAGTCCCTCGGGGGGGTCATCCTACAATGAGCAGTTCTTC. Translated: CSPSGGSSYNEQFF.

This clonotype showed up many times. DNA for the CDR3: TGTGCCACCAGTGGGAGCACCGGGTTCTCTTACAATGAGCAGTTCTTC. It is translated as CATSGSTGFSYNEQFF. The chain employs TRBV24-1 and TRBJ2-1; unclear D gene. Germline V gene data show CDR1 as KGHDR and CDR2 as SFDVKD. V was cut by 5 bases and J by 4 bases, with 17 bases left in between. This CDR3 has 16 amino acids.

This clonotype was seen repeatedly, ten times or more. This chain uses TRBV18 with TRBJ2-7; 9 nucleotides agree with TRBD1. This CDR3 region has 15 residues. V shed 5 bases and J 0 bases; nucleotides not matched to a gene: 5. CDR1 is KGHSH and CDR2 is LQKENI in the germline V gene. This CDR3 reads CASSEGTGSSYEQYF. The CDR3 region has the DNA TGTGCCAGCTCAGAAGGGACAGGGAGCTCCTACGAGCAGTACTTC.

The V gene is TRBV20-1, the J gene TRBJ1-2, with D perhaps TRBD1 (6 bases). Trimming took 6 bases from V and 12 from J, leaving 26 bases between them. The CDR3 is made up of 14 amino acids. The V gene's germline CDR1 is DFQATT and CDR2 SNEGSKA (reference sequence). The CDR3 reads CSASGYEFGGGHTF. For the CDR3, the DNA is TGCAGTGCCAGCGGCTATGAGTTCGGGGGCGGGCACACCTTC.

The CDR3 nucleotides read TGTGCCAGCAGGGAAAGCATCGGTCAGAAGGGCACCATATATTTT. It yields the protein CASRESIGQKGTIYF. V gene TRBV12-3 or TRBV12-4 combines with J gene TRBJ1-3; D uncertain. V lost 6 bases and J 9 bases, leaving 21 bases between the germline ends. The CDR3 is 15 amino acids.

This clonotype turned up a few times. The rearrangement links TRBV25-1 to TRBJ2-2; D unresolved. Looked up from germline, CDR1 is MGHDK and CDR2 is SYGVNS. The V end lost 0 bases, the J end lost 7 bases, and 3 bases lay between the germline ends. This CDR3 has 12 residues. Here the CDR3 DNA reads TGTGCCAGCAGTGAATACGGCGGGGAGCTGTTTTTT. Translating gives CASSEYGGELFF.

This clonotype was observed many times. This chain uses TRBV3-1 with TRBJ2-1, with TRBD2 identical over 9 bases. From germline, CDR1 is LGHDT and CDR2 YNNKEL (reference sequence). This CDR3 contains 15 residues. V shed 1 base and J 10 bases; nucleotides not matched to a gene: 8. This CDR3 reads CASSQVSGGSGEQFF. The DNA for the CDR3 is TGTGCCAGCAGCCAAGTAAGCGGGGGGTCGGGAGAGCAGTTCTTC.

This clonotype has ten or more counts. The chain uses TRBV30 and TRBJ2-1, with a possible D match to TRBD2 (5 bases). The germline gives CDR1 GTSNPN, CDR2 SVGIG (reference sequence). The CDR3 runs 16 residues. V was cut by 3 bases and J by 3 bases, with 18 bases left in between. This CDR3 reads CAWRDLAQSFYNEQFF. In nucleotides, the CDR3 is TGTGCCTGGAGAGACCTAGCCCAGTCATTCTACAATGAGCAGTTCTTC.

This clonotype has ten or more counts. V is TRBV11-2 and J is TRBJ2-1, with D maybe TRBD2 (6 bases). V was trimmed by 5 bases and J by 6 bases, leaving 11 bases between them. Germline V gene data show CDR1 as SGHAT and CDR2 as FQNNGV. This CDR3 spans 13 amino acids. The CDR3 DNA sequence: TGTGCCAGCAGCCCCACTAGCTTCAATGAGCAGTTCTTC. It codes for CASSPTSFNEQFF. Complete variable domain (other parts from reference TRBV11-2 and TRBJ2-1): EAGVAQSPRYKIIEKRQSVAFWCNPISGHATLYWYQQILGQGPKLLIQFQNNGVVDDSQLPKDRFSAERLKGVDSTLKIQPAKLEDSAVYLCASSPTSFNEQFFGPGTRLTVL.

This CDR3 reads CASSLRSASRAYEQFF. The CDR3 DNA follows: TGTGCCAGCAGCTTGAGGTCAGCATCAAGGGCCTACGAGCAGTTCTTC. The chain links TRBV5-5 to TRBJ2-1, with D hard to call. The CDR3 sequence is 16 residues long. CDR1 and CDR2 from the germline V gene are SGHKS and YYEKEE (reference sequence). V gave up 1 base and J gave up 10 bases, with 21 bases separating them.

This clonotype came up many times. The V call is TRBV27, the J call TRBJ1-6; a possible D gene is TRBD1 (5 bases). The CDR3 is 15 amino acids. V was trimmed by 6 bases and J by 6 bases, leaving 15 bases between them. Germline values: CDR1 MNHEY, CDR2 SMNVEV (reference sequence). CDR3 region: CASRPWGDGNSPLHF. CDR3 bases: TGTGCCAGCAGGCCCTGGGGGGACGGTAATTCACCCCTCCACTTT.